This T cell receptor beta chain comes out of a study of T cells in Graves' hyperthyroidism and ophthalmopathy. Findings of the study overall: Model output signaled ophthalmopathy a median approximately six months ahead of onset.

V shed 5 bases, J shed 6 bases, and the junction held 5 bases outside the gene matches. The length of the CDR3 is 15 residues. Germline-derived CDR1 and CDR2 are LNHDA and SQIVND (reference sequence). TCR beta CDR3 sequences were amplified from RNA transcripts. The primer set for the first-round RT-PCR of the TCR CDR3 was HTBI. TCRdb used MiXCR to reprocess the multiplex PCR reads, holding one entry per CDR3 protein. The sample lists around 540,000 distinct CDR3 sequences; around 46% were seen once. Turning to this clonotype: Its antigen is currently unknown.

Sample: peripheral blood or thyroid tissue (not recorded which). The chain combines TRBV19 with TRBJ1-6, with 9 bases fitting TRBD1. This receptor was taken from a woman younger than 35 with Graves' hyperthyroidism. CDR3 in DNA: TGTGCCAGTAGTGAGATGGGACAGGGTAATTCACCCCTCCACTTT. Translated, it gives CASSEMGQGNSPLHF.